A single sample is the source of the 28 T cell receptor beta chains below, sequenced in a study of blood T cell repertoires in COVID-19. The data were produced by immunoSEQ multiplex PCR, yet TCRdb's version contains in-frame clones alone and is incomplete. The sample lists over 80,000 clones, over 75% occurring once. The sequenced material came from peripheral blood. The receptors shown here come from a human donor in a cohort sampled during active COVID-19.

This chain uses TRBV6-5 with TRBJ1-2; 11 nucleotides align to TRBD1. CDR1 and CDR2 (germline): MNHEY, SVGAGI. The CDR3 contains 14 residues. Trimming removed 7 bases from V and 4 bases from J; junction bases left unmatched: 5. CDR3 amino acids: CASTGTGGSYGYTF. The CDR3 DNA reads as TGTGCCAGCACCGGGACAGGGGGGTCCTATGGCTACACCTTC.

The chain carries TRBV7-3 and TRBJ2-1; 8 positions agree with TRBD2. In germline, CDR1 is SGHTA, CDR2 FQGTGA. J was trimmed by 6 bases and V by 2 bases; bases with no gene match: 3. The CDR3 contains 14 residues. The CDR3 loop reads CASSLLGRVNEQFF. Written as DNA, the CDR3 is TGTGCCAGCAGCTTACTCGGGAGGGTCAATGAGCAGTTCTTC.

The CDR3 sequence is CASSSFRDIRSNEQFF. CDR3 DNA sequence: TGTGCCAGCAGCTCATTCCGGGACATACGAAGCAATGAGCAGTTCTTC. V gene TRBV11-2 combines with J gene TRBJ2-1; possible D gene TRBD1, 6 bases. Trimming pared 4 bases from V and 6 bases from J, leaving 19 bases between. This CDR3 has 16 residues. In germline, CDR1 is SGHAT, CDR2 FQNNGV.

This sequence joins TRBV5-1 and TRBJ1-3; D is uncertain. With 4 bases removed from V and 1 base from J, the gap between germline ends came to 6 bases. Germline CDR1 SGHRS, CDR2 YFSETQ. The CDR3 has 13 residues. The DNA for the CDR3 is TGCGCCAGCAGCCTAGGTTCTGGAAACACCATATATTTT. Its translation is CASSLGSGNTIYF.

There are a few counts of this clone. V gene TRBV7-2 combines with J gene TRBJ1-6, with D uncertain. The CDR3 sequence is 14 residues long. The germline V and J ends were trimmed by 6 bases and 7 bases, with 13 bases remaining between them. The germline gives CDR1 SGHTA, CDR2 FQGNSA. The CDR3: CASSPKIRNSPLHF. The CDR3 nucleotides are TGTGCCAGCAGTCCAAAGATCAGGAATTCACCCCTCCACTTT.

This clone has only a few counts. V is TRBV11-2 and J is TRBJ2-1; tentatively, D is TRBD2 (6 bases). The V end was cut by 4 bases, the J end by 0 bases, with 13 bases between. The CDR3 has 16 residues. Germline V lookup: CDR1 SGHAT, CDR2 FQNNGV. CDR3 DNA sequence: TGTGCCAGCAGCTCCAATAGCGGCAGCTCCTACAATGAGCAGTTCTTC. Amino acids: CASSSNSGSSYNEQFF.

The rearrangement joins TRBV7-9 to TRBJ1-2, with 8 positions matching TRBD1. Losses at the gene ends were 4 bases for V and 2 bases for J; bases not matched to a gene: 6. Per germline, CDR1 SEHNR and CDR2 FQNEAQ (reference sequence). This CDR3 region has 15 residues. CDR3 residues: CASSSGTGRNYGYTF. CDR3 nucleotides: TGTGCCAGCAGCTCCGGGACAGGACGCAACTATGGCTACACCTTC. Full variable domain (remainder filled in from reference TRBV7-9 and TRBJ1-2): DTGVSQNPRHKITKRGQNVTFRCDPISEHNRLYWYRQTLGQGPEFLTYFQNEAQLEKSRLLSDRFSAERPKGSFSTLEIQRTEQGDSAMYLCASSSGTGRNYGYTFGSGTRLTVV.

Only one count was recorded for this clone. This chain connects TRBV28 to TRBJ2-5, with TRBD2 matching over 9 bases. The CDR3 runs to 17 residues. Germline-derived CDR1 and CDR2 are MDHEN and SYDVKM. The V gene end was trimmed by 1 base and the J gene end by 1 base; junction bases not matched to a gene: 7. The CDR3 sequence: CASSLYPWRGGQETQYF. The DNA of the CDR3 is TGTGCCAGCAGTTTATACCCTTGGCGGGGGGGCCAAGAGACCCAGTACTTC.

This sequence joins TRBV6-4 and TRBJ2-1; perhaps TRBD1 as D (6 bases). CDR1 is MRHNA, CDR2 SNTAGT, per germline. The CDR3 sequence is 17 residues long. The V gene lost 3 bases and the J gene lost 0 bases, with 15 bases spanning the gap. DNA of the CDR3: TGTGCCAGCAGTGAGCAGACAGGTTCTAGCTCCTACAATGAGCAGTTCTTC. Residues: CASSEQTGSSSYNEQFF.

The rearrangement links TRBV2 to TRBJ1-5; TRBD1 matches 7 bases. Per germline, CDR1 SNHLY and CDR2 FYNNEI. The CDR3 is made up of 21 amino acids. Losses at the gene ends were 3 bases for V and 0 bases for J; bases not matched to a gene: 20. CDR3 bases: TGTGCCAGCAGTGATCCCGCCTCGGGCAGGGGGATTACTTATAGCAATCAGCCCCAGCATTTT. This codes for CASSDPASGRGITYSNQPQHF.

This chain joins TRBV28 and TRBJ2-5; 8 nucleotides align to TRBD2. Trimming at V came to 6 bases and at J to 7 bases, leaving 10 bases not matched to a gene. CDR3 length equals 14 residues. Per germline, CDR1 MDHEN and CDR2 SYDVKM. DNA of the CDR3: TGTGCCAGCAGCTCACCGGGACTAGGGGGGACCCAGTACTTC. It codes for CASSSPGLGGTQYF.

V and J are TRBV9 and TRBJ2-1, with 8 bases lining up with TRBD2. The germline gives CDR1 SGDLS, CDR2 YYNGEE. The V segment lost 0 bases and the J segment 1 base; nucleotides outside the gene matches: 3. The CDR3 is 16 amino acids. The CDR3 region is CASSVGAGVSYNEQFF. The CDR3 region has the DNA TGTGCCAGCAGCGTAGGAGCGGGAGTGTCCTACAATGAGCAGTTCTTC.

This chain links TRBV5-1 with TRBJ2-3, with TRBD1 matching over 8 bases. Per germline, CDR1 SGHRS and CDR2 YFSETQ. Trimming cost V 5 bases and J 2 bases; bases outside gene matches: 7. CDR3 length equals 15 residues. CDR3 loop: CASSPGGVYTDTQYF. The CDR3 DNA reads TGCGCCAGCAGTCCAGGGGGCGTCTACACAGATACGCAGTATTTT.

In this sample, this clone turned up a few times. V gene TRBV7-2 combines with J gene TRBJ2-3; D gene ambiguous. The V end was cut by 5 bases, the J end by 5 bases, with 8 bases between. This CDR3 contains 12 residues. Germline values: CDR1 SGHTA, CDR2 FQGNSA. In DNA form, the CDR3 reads TGTGCCAGCAGCCCTGGCCAAGATACGCAGTATTTT. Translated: CASSPGQDTQYF.

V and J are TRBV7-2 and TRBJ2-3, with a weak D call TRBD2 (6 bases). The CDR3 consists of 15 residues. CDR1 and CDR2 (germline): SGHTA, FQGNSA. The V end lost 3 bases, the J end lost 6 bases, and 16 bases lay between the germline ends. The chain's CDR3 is CASSLRQASGDTQYF. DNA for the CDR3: TGTGCCAGCAGCTTGAGGCAGGCCAGCGGGGATACGCAGTATTTT.

CDR3 region: CASSGGQSFAGNTIYF. In DNA, the CDR3 is TGTGCCAGCAGTGGGGGACAGTCGTTCGCTGGAAACACCATATATTTT. V is TRBV6-1 and J is TRBJ1-3; 7 bases line up with TRBD1. Germline CDR1 reads MNHNS; CDR2 reads SASEGT. With 4 bases clipped from V and 2 bases from J, the junction kept 8 bases outside the gene matches. CDR3 length equals 16 residues.

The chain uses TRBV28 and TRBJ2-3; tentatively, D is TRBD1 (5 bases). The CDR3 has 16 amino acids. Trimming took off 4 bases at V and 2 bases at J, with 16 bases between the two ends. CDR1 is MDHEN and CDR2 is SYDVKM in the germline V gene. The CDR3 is CASSSQGSPSTDTQYF. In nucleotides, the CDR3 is TGTGCCAGCAGTTCGCAGGGATCTCCGTCCACAGATACGCAGTATTTT.

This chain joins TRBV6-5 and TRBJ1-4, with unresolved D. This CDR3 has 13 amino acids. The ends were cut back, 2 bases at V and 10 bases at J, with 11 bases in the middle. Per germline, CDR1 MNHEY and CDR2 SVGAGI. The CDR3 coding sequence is TGTGCCAGCAGTTACACCCTATCGGGAAAACTGTTTTTT. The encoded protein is CASSYTLSGKLFF.

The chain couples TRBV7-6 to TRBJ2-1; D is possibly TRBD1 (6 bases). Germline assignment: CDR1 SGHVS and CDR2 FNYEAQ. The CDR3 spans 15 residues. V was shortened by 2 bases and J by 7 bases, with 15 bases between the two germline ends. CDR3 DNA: TGTGCCAGCAGCTTAAGGGCGTGGGGGCAGAATGAGCAGTTCTTC. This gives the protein CASSLRAWGQNEQFF.

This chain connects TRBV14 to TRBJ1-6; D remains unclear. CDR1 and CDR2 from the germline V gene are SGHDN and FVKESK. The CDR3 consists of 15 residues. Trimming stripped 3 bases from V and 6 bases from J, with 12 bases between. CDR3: CASSQYTPPNSPLHF. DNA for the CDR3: TGTGCCAGCAGCCAGTACACGCCTCCTAATTCACCCCTCCACTTT.

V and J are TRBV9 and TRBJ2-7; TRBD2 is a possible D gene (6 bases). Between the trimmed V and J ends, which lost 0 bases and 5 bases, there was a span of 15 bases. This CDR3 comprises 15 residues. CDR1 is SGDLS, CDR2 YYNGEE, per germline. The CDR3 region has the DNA TGTGCCAGCAGCGTAGGGGGAGGAGAAATCAACGAGCAGTACTTC. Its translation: CASSVGGGEINEQYF.

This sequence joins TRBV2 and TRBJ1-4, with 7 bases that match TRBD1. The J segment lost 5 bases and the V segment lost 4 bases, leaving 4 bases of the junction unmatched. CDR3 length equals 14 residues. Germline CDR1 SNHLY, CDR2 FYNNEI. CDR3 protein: CASSGETGNEKLFF. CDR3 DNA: TGTGCCAGCAGTGGGGAGACAGGGAATGAAAAACTGTTTTTT.

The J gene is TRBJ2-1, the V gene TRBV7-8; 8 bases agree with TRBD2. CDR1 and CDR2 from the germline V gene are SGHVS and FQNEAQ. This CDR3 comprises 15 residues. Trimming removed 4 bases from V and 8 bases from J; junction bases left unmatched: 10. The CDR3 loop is CASSSSSWREDEQFF. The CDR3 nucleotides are TGTGCCAGCAGCTCCTCATCCTGGCGGGAGGATGAGCAGTTCTTC. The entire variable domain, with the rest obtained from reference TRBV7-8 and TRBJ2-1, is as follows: GAGVSQSPRYKVAKRGQDVALRCDPISGHVSLFWYQQALGQGPEFLTYFQNEAQLDKSGLPSDRFFAERPEGSVSTLKIQRTQQEDSAVYLCASSSSSWREDEQFFGPGTRLTVL.

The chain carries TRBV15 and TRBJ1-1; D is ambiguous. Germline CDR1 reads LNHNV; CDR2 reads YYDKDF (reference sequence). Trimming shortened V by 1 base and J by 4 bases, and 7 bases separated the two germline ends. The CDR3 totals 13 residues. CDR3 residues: CATSRGGGTEAFF. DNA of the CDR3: TGTGCCACCAGCAGAGGAGGAGGCACTGAAGCTTTCTTT.

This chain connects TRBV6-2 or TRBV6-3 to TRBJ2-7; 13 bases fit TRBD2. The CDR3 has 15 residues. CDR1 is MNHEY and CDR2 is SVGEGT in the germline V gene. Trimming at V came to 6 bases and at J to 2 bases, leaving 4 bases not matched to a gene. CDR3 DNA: TGTGCCAGCAGCCGGACTAGCGGGGGACCCTACGAGCAGTACTTC. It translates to CASSRTSGGPYEQYF.

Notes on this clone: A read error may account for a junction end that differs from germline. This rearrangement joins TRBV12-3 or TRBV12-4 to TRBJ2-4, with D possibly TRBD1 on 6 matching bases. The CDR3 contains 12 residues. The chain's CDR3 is CASSSNRDMVIF. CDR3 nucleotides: TGTGCCAGCAGTTCCAACCGGGACATGGTTATTTTC.

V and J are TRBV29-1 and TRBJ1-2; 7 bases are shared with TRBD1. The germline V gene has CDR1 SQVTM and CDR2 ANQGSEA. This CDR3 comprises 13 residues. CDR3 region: CSYMAGTENGYTF. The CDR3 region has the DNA TGCAGTTACATGGCCGGGACAGAGAATGGCTACACCTTC.

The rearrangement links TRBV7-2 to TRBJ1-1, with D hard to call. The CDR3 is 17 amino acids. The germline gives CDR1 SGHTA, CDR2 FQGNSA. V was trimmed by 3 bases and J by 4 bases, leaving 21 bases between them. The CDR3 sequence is CASSFPMTRHIGTEAFF. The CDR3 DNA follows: TGTGCCAGCAGCTTTCCTATGACAAGACACATTGGCACTGAAGCTTTCTTT.